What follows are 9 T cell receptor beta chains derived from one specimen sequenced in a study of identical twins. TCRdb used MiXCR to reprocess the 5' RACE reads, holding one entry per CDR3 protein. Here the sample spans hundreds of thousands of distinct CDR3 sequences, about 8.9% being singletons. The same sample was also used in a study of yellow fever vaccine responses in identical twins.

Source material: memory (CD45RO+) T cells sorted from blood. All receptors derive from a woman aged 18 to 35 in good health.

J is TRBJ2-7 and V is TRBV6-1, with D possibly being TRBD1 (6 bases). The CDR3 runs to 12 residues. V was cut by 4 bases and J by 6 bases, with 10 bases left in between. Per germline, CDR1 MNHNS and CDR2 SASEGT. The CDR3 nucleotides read TGTGCCAGCAGTGCGGACAGCAGCGAGCAGTACGTC. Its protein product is CASSADSSEQYV.

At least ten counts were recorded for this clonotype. The CDR3 protein is CASSVTGGVYEQFF. The DNA for the CDR3 is TGTGCCAGCAGCGTAACGGGGGGGGTTTATGAGCAGTTCTTC. The chain is built from TRBV7-9 and TRBJ2-1; 8 bases are shared with TRBD2. CDR3 length equals 14 residues. Germline trimming cut 5 bases from V and 8 bases from J; bases unmatched to any gene: 8. CDR1 SEHNR and CDR2 FQNEAQ come from the germline V gene (reference sequence).

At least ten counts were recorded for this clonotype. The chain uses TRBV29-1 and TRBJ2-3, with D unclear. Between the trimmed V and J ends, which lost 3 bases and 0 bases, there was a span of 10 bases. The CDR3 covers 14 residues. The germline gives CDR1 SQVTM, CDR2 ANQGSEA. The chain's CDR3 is CSVDLSASTDTQYF. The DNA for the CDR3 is TGCAGCGTTGATTTGAGCGCAAGCACAGATACGCAGTATTTT.

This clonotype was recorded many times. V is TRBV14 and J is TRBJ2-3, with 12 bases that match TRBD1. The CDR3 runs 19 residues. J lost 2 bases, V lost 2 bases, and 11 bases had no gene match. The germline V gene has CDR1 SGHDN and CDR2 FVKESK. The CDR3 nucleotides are TGTGCCAGCAGCCAATACCGGGACAGGGGGCGAGGAGCCACAGATACGCAGTATTTT. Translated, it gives CASSQYRDRGRGATDTQYF. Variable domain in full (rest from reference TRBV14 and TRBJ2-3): EAGVTQFPSHSVIEKGQTVTLRCDPISGHDNLYWYRRVMGKEIKFLLHFVKESKQDESGMPNNRFLAERTGGTYSTLKVQPAELEDSGVYFCASSQYRDRGRGATDTQYFGPGTRLTVL.

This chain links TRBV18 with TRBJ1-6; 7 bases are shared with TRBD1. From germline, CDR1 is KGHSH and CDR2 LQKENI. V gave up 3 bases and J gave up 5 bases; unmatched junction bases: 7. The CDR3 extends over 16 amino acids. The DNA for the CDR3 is TGTGCCAGCTCACCTAGGGACAGAACAAATAATTCACCCCTCCACTTT. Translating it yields CASSPRDRTNNSPLHF.

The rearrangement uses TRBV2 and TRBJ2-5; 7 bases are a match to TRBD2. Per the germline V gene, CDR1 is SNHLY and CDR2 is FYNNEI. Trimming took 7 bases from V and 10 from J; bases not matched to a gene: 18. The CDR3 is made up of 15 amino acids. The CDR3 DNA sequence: TGTGCCAGCACCGGTAGGGCGGGAGCAAGAGATGGCCAGTACTTC. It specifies CASTGRAGARDGQYF.

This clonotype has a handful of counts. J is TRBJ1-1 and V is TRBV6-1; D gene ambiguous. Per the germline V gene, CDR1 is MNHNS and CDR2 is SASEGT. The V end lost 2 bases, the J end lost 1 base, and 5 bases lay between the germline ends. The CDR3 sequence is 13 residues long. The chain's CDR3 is CASSEHPNTEAFF. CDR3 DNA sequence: TGTGCCAGCAGTGAACATCCGAACACTGAAGCTTTCTTT.

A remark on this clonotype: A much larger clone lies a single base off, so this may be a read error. The CDR3 region has the DNA TGTGCCATCAGTGAGTCGGGCACAAACTACTATGAGCAGTTCTTC. It is translated as CAISESGTNYYEQFF. The chain joins TRBV10-3 to TRBJ2-1; D uncertain. This CDR3 is 15 amino acids long. The V gene's germline CDR1 is ENHRY and CDR2 SYGVKD.

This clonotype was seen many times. CDR3 amino acids: CASSQNSYEQYF. The CDR3 DNA sequence: TGTGCCAGCAGCCAAAACTCCTACGAGCAGTACTTC. The chain joins TRBV3-1 to TRBJ2-7; D not certain. This CDR3 has 12 amino acids. CDR1 and CDR2 (germline): LGHDT, YNNKEL (reference sequence). Trimming left V 2 bases short and J 0 bases short, with 2 bases between.